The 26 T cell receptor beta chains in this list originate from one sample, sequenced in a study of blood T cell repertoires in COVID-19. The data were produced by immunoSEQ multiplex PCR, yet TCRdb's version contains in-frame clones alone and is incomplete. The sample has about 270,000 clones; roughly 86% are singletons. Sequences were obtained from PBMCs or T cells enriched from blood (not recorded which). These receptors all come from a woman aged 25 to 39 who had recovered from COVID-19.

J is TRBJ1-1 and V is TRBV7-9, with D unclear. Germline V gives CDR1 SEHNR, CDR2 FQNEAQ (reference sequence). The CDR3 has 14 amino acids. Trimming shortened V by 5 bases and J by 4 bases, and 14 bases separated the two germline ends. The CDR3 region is CASSGQSVGTEAFF. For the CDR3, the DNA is TGTGCCAGCAGCGGGCAGTCGGTAGGCACTGAAGCTTTCTTT.

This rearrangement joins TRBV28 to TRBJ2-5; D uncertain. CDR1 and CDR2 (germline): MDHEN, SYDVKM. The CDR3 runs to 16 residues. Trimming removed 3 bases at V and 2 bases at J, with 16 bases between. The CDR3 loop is CASSLTPTTGQETQYF. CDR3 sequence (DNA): TGTGCCAGCAGTTTGACCCCCACTACTGGGCAAGAGACCCAGTACTTC.

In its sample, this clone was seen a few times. Here the CDR3 reads CASAFGGRGHQPQHF. CDR3 nucleotides: TGTGCCAGCGCATTCGGGGGGCGGGGCCATCAGCCCCAGCATTTT. The V and J genes are TRBV28 and TRBJ1-5; maybe TRBD1 (6 bases). Germline values: CDR1 MDHEN, CDR2 SYDVKM. The CDR3 spans 15 residues. V lost 8 bases, J lost 5 bases, and 19 bases lay in between. Variable domain in full (rest from reference TRBV28 and TRBJ1-5): DVKVTQSSRYLVKRTGEKVFLECVQDMDHENMFWYRQDPGLGLRLIYFSYDVKMKEKGDIPEGYSVSREKKERFSLILESASTNQTSMYLCASAFGGRGHQPQHFGDGTRLSIL.

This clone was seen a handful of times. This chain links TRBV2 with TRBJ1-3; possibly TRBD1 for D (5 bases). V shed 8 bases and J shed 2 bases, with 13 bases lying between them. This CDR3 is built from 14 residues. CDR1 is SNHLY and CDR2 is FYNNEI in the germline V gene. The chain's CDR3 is CASREGATGNTIYF. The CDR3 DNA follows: TGTGCCAGCCGCGAAGGGGCGACTGGAAACACCATATATTTT.

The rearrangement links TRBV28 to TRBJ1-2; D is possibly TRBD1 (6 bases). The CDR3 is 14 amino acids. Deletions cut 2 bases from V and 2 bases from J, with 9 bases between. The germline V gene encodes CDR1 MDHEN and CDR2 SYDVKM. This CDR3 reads CASSLQGSNYGYTF. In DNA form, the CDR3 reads TGTGCCAGCAGTTTACAGGGGAGCAACTATGGCTACACCTTC.

In DNA, the CDR3 is TGCGCCAGCAGCTTGAGGGGACTAGCGGGAGATGAGCAGTTCTTC. Its protein is CASSLRGLAGDEQFF. This sequence joins TRBV5-1 and TRBJ2-1; 14 bases are shared with TRBD2. Trimming took 1 base from V and 8 from J; bases not matched to a gene: 2. Germline V lookup: CDR1 SGHRS, CDR2 YFSETQ. The CDR3 loop spans 15 amino acids.

The CDR3 DNA is TGCGCCAGCAGCCACGCTGGGACAGGGACCTACGAGCAGTACTTC. Its protein is CASSHAGTGTYEQYF. The rearrangement uses TRBV4-1 and TRBJ2-7; 9 nucleotides agree with TRBD1. This CDR3 region has 15 residues. The V segment lost 3 bases and the J segment 2 bases; nucleotides outside the gene matches: 5. Germline lookup yields CDR1 MGHRA and CDR2 YSYEKL.

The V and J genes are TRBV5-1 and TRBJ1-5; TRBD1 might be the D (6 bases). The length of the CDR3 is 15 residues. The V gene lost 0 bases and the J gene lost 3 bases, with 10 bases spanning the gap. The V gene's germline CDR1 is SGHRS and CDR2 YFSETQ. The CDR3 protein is CASSLVGGINQPQHF. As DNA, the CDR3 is TGCGCCAGCAGCTTGGTAGGGGGAATCAATCAGCCCCAGCATTTT. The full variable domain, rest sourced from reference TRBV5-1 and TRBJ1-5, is KAGVTQTPRYLIKTRGQQVTLSCSPISGHRSVSWYQQTPGQGLQFLFEYFSETQRNKGNFPGRFSGRQFSNSRSEMNVSTLELGDSALYLCASSLVGGINQPQHFGDGTRLSIL.

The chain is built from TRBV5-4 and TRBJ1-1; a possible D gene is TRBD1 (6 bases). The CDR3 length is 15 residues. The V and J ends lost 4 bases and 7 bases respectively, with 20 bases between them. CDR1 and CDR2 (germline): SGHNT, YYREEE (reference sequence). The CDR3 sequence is CASSLGHSSNVEAFF. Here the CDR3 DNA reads TGTGCCAGCAGCCTGGGACACTCAAGCAATGTTGAAGCTTTCTTT.

CDR3 amino acids: CASSLWTGNQPQHF. CDR3 DNA sequence: TGTGCCAGCAGTTTATGGACAGGGAATCAGCCCCAGCATTTT. The chain couples TRBV28 to TRBJ1-5, with 7 bases identical to TRBD1. V shed 0 bases and J 4 bases; nucleotides not matched to a gene: 0. This CDR3 has 14 residues. Germline loops: CDR1 MDHEN, CDR2 SYDVKM.

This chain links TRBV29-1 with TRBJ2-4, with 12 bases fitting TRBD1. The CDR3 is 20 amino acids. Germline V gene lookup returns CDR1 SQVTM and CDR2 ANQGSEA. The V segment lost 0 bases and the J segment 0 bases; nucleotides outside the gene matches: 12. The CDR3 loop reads CSVEDRGQGALMLAKNIQYF. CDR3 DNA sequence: TGCAGCGTTGAAGATCGGGGACAGGGGGCCCTAATGCTAGCCAAAAACATTCAGTACTTC.

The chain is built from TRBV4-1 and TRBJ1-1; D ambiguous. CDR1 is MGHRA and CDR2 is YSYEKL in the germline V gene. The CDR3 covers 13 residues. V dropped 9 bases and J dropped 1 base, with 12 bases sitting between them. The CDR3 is CASWNGRNTEAFF. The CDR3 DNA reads TGCGCCAGTTGGAATGGGAGGAACACTGAAGCTTTCTTT.

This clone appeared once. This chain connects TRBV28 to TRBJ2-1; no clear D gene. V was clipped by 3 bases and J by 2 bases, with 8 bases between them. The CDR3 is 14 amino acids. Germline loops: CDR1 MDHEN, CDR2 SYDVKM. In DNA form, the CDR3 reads TGTGCCAGCAGTTTGATAGCCACCTACAATGAGCAGTTCTTC. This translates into CASSLIATYNEQFF.

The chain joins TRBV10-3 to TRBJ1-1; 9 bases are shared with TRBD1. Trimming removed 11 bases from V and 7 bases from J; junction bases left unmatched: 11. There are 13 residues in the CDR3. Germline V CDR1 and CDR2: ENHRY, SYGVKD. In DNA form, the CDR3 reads TGTGCCCTCGGGACAGGGAAGGTGGGTGAAGCTTTCTTT. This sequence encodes CALGTGKVGEAFF.

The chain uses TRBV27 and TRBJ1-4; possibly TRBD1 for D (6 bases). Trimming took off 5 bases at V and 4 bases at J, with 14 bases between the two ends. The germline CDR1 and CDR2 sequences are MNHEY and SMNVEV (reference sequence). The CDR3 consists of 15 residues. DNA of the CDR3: TGTGCCAGCAGTCCCTGGACAGCGCTTAATGAAAAACTGTTTTTT. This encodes CASSPWTALNEKLFF.

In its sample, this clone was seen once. The CDR3 DNA sequence: TGTGCCAGTAGTATCCAGGGCCTAAAGAACACTGAAGCTTTCTTT. Its translation is CASSIQGLKNTEAFF. V is TRBV19 and J is TRBJ1-1; weak D call: TRBD1 (5 bases). This CDR3 is built from 15 residues. The germline CDR1 and CDR2 sequences are LNHDA and SQIVND (reference sequence). V shed 3 bases and J shed 1 base, with 12 bases lying between them.

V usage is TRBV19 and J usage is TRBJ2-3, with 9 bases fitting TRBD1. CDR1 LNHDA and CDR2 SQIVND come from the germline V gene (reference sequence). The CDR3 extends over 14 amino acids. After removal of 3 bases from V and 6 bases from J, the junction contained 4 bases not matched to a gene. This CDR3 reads CASSMTGGPDTQYF. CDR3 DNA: TGTGCCAGTAGTATGACAGGGGGTCCGGATACGCAGTATTTT. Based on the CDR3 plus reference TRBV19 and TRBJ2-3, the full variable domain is DGGITQSPKYLFRKEGQNVTLSCEQNLNHDAMYWYRQDPGQGLRLIYYSQIVNDFQKGDIAEGYSVSREKKESFPLTVTSAQKNPTAFYLCASSMTGGPDTQYFGPGTRLTVL.

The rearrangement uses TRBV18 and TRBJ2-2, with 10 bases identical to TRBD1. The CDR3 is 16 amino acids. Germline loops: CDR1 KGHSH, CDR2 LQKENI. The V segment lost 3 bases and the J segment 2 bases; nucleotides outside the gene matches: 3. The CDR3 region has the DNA TGTGCCAGCTCACCGATGACAGGGGGCAACACCGGGGAGCTGTTTTTT. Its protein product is CASSPMTGGNTGELFF.

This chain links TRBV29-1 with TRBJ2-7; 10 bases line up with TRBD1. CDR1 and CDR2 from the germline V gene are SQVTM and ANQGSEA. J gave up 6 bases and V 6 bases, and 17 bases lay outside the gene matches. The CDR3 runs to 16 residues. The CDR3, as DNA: TGCAGCGTGAGCTCCCACAGACAGGGGGCCGCTCGCGAGCAGTACTTC. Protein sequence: CSVSSHRQGAAREQYF.

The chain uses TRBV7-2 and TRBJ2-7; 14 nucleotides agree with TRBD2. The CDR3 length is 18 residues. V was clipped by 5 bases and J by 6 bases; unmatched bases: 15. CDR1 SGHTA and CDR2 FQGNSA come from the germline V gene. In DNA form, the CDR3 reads TGTGCCAGCAGCGCCGGGACTAGCGGGGGCCACGGGAGTGCCGAGCAGTACTTC. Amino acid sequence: CASSAGTSGGHGSAEQYF.

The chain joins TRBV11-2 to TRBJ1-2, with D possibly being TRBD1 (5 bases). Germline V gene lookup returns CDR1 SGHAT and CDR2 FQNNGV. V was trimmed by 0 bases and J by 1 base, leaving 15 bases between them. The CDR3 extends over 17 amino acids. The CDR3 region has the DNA TGTGCCAGCAGCTTAGATGCGACAGACACACTTAACTATGGCTACACCTTC. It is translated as CASSLDATDTLNYGYTF. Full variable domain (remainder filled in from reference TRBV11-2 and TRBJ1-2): EAGVAQSPRYKIIEKRQSVAFWCNPISGHATLYWYQQILGQGPKLLIQFQNNGVVDDSQLPKDRFSAERLKGVDSTLKIQPAKLEDSAVYLCASSLDATDTLNYGYTFGSGTRLTVV.

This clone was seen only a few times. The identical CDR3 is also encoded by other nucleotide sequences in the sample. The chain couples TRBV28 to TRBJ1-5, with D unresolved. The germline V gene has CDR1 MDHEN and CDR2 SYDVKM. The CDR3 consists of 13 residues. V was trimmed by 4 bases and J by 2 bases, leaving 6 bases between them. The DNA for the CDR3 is TGTGCCAGCAGTTCTCGGGGCAATCAGCCCCAGCATTTT. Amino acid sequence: CASSSRGNQPQHF.

CDR3 sequence reads: CASSLFLNTEAFF. CDR3 DNA sequence: TGTGCCAGCAGCTTATTCTTGAACACTGAAGCTTTCTTT. This chain connects TRBV7-6 to TRBJ1-1; no clear D. V shed 2 bases and J shed 0 bases, with 4 bases lying between them. The germline V gene has CDR1 SGHVS and CDR2 FNYEAQ. The CDR3 has 13 amino acids.

The CDR3 is CAWSEGRGRFRAYF. CDR3 in DNA: TGTGCCTGGAGTGAAGGCAGGGGGAGGTTTAGGGCGTACTTC. The chain is built from TRBV30 and TRBJ2-7, with D maybe TRBD1 (7 bases). CDR1 GTSNPN and CDR2 SVGIG come from the germline V gene (reference sequence). This CDR3 is built from 14 residues. Trimming pared 1 base from V and 12 bases from J, leaving 22 bases between. Variable domain in full (rest from reference TRBV30 and TRBJ2-7): SQTIHQWPATLVQPVGSPLSLECTVEGTSNPNLYWYRQAAGRGLQLLFYSVGIGQISSEVPQNLSASRPQDRQFILSSKKLLLSDSGFYLCAWSEGRGRFRAYFGPGTRLTVT.

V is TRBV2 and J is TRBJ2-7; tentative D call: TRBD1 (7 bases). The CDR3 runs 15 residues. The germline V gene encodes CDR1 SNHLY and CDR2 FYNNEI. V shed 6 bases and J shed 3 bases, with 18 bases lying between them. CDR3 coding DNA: TGTGCCAGCAGGGCGCGGGACAGCCCTCGCTACGAGCAGTACTTC. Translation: CASRARDSPRYEQYF.

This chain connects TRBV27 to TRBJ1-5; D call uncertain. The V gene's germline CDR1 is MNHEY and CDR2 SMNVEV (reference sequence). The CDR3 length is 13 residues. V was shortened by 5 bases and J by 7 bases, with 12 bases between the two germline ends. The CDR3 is CASSQTVLQPQHF. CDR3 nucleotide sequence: TGTGCCAGCAGTCAAACGGTGCTACAGCCCCAGCATTTT.